This TCR beta chain came from a study of monozygotic twins with inflammatory bowel disease. Germline V gene lookup returns CDR1 MNHEY and CDR2 SVGEGT. CDR3 length: 16 amino acids. TCRdb reprocessed the 5' RACE reads and stores each CDR3 protein as one record, lacking DNA. The sample table includes under 130,000 distinct CDR3 sequences. The sample consisted of blood. The chain joins TRBV6-2 or TRBV6-3 to TRBJ2-5; TCRdb's D call, TRBD1, is unchecked because there is no DNA. The sequence derives from a human donor with ulcerative colitis or Crohn's disease, or a healthy co-twin of an affected twin (not recorded which). The CDR3 region is CAAAFPRQGEVETQYF.